The 29 T cell receptor beta chains presented below share a single source sample, sequenced in a study of OX40 agonist ivuxolimab in advanced cancers. Some clones are missing from TCRdb's copy, which holds only in-frame ones; the method was immunoSEQ multiplex PCR. The sample consists of more than 45,000 clones, 91% of them appearing once. The source was CD4+ or CD8+ T cells sorted from blood, collected in a trial of the OX40 agonist ivuxolimab. These receptors originate from an adult with an advanced solid tumor such as melanoma, head and neck, liver or kidney cancer.

The chain is built from TRBV14 and TRBJ2-7, with D hard to call. V was shortened by 1 base and J by 7 bases, with 5 bases between the two germline ends. Germline V CDR1 and CDR2: SGHDN, FVKESK. This CDR3 is 11 amino acids long. The CDR3 sequence: CASSQAVEQYF. CDR3 nucleotides: TGTGCCAGCAGCCAAGCAGTGGAGCAGTACTTC.

This clone was seen more than once but under ten times. The chain couples TRBV27 to TRBJ1-5, with D possibly matching TRBD1 (6 bases). Looked up from germline, CDR1 is MNHEY and CDR2 is SMNVEV (reference sequence). The CDR3 is 14 amino acids. V was pared by 3 bases and J by 5 bases, with 11 bases between. In nucleotides, the CDR3 is TGTGCCAGCAGTTTCGGGGCAGGGGATCAGCCCCAGCATTTT. Translation: CASSFGAGDQPQHF.

The rearrangement uses TRBV27 and TRBJ1-1; tentative D call: TRBD1 (5 bases). The V gene lost 5 bases and the J gene lost 0 bases, with 13 bases spanning the gap. Germline V gene lookup returns CDR1 MNHEY and CDR2 SMNVEV (reference sequence). The CDR3 sequence is 15 residues long. This CDR3 is CASSPSGHMNTEAFF. The DNA of the CDR3 is TGTGCCAGCAGTCCCTCCGGACACATGAACACTGAAGCTTTCTTT.

The V gene is TRBV19, the J gene TRBJ2-1; unclear D gene. Germline CDR1 LNHDA, CDR2 SQIVND (reference sequence). With 5 bases removed from V and 0 bases from J, the gap between germline ends came to 11 bases. The CDR3 is made up of 15 amino acids. CDR3 bases: TGTGCCAGTAGTCCCTCCCCCTCCTCCTACAATGAGCAGTTCTTC. This sequence encodes CASSPSPSSYNEQFF.

The chain employs TRBV15 and TRBJ1-1; D is uncertain. Trimming took 0 bases from V and 5 from J, leaving 7 bases between them. Germline V gene lookup returns CDR1 LNHNV and CDR2 YYDKDF (reference sequence). CDR3 length: 13 amino acids. CDR3 loop: CATSRERSTEAFF. For the CDR3, the DNA is TGTGCCACCAGCAGAGAAAGGAGTACTGAAGCTTTCTTT.

V is TRBV14 and J is TRBJ2-1; the match to TRBD2 covers 8 bases. The length of the CDR3 is 16 residues. Per the germline V gene, CDR1 is SGHDN and CDR2 is FVKESK. After removal of 5 bases from V and 7 bases from J, the junction contained 13 bases not matched to a gene. The CDR3 spells CASSSRLAWTGNEQFF. DNA for the CDR3: TGTGCCAGCAGCTCTCGACTAGCGTGGACGGGGAATGAGCAGTTCTTC. The entire variable domain, with the rest obtained from reference TRBV14 and TRBJ2-1, is as follows: EAGVTQFPSHSVIEKGQTVTLRCDPISGHDNLYWYRRVMGKEIKFLLHFVKESKQDESGMPNNRFLAERTGGTYSTLKVQPAELEDSGVYFCASSSRLAWTGNEQFFGPGTRLTVL.

The rearrangement uses TRBV28 and TRBJ2-1; 7 positions match TRBD2. J was trimmed by 6 bases and V by 7 bases; bases with no gene match: 12. This CDR3 has 15 amino acids. Germline loops: CDR1 MDHEN, CDR2 SYDVKM. CDR3 sequence reads: CASMMVAGGGNEQFF. CDR3 bases: TGTGCCAGCATGATGGTAGCGGGCGGTGGCAATGAGCAGTTCTTC.

This clone is a singleton in its sample. The chain links TRBV27 to TRBJ2-7; D is unresolved. Looked up from germline, CDR1 is MNHEY and CDR2 is SMNVEV (reference sequence). CDR3 size: 13 residues. V was clipped by 3 bases and J by 3 bases, with 9 bases between them. CDR3 DNA: TGTGCCAGCAGTTTTGCGACTGGCTACGAGCAGTACTTC. Encoded protein: CASSFATGYEQYF.

This chain joins TRBV10-3 and TRBJ2-7, with a weak D call TRBD2 (5 bases). The CDR3 runs to 13 residues. V lost 2 bases and J lost 6, with 11 bases in between. CDR1 is ENHRY and CDR2 is SYGVKD in the germline V gene. CDR3: CAISEPGYSEQYF. CDR3 nucleotides: TGTGCCATCAGTGAGCCGGGGTACTCCGAGCAGTACTTC.

This chain links TRBV5-4 with TRBJ2-1, with D uncertain. CDR3 size: 12 residues. CDR1 and CDR2 (germline): SGHNT, YYREEE (reference sequence). Between the trimmed V and J ends, which lost 1 base and 5 bases, there was a span of 4 bases. The CDR3 DNA reads as TGTGCCAGCAGCTTGAAAGACAATGAGCAGTTCTTC. It translates to CASSLKDNEQFF. The variable domain in full, with the rest retrieved from reference TRBV5-4 and TRBJ2-1, is ETGVTQSPTHLIKTRGQQVTLRCSSQSGHNTVSWYQQALGQGPQFIFQYYREEENGRGNFPPRFSGLQFPNYSSELNVNALELDDSALYLCASSLKDNEQFFGPGTRLTVL.

The chain carries TRBV4-1 and TRBJ2-7; TRBD2 agrees at 9 bases. The CDR3 has 15 residues. Germline CDR1 and CDR2: MGHRA and YSYEKL. The V and J ends lost 4 bases and 2 bases, in that order; junction bases with no gene match: 6. The chain's CDR3 is CASSPMTSGTYEQYF. The CDR3 coding sequence is TGCGCCAGCAGCCCTATGACTAGCGGCACCTACGAGCAGTACTTC.

The CDR3, as DNA: TGTGCCAGCAGCAAATCCGGGACAGGGGACGCCAAAGAGACCCAGTACTTC. Translating gives CASSKSGTGDAKETQYF. This chain uses TRBV21-1 with TRBJ2-5; TRBD1 is the table's D call, not checked against the DNA. TRBV21-1 is a pseudogene locus. This CDR3 region has 17 residues.

As for this clone: Other nucleotide sequences from this sample produce the same CDR3. The genes are TRBV4-3 and TRBJ2-1; D remains unclear. This CDR3 region has 15 residues. Germline CDR1 and CDR2: LGHNA and YSLEER. Between the trimmed V and J ends, which lost 0 bases and 0 bases, there was a span of 6 bases. CDR3 sequence reads: CASSQDKSSYNEQFF. In nucleotides, the CDR3 is TGCGCCAGCAGCCAAGATAAGAGCTCCTACAATGAGCAGTTCTTC.

The rearrangement links TRBV6-5 to TRBJ2-7; weak D call: TRBD1 (6 bases). The CDR3 extends over 15 amino acids. From germline, CDR1 is MNHEY and CDR2 SVGAGI. The ends were cut back, 5 bases at V and 1 base at J, with 15 bases in the middle. This chain's CDR3 is CASSKGVEWSYEQYF. The CDR3 DNA is TGTGCCAGCAGTAAGGGGGTTGAGTGGTCCTACGAGCAGTACTTC.

The V and J genes are TRBV27 and TRBJ1-5; D is unresolved. Trimming took off 1 base at V and 3 bases at J, with 10 bases between the two ends. In germline, CDR1 is MNHEY, CDR2 SMNVEV (reference sequence). The CDR3 runs to 15 residues. The CDR3 is CASSLYGLNNQPQHF. The CDR3 nucleotides are TGTGCCAGCAGTTTATATGGACTGAACAATCAGCCCCAGCATTTT.

As for this clone: A junction end diverges from the germline sequence, so it may reflect a read error. The CDR3: CSSARGISYEQYF. In DNA, the CDR3 is TGTTCCAGCGCGAGGGGGATCTCCTACGAGCAGTACTTC. This sequence joins TRBV6-5 and TRBJ2-7; D is perhaps TRBD1 (6 bases). This CDR3 region has 13 residues. The germline gives CDR1 MNHEY, CDR2 SVGAGI.

This chain links TRBV19 with TRBJ2-1, with D possibly TRBD2 on 5 matching bases. Trimming removed 7 bases from V and 3 bases from J, with 16 bases in between. Germline V gives CDR1 LNHDA, CDR2 SQIVND (reference sequence). The CDR3 loop spans 15 amino acids. The CDR3 sequence is CASTKGAEIYNEQFF. In DNA form, the CDR3 reads TGTGCCAGTACCAAAGGAGCGGAGATCTACAATGAGCAGTTCTTC.

This sequence joins TRBV7-9 and TRBJ2-5; TRBD1 or TRBD2 may be the D gene (5 bases each). The CDR3 covers 15 residues. The ends were cut back, 4 bases at V and 4 bases at J, with 16 bases in the middle. Looked up from germline, CDR1 is SEHNR and CDR2 is FQNEAQ (reference sequence). The CDR3 DNA reads TGTGCCAGCAGCTCTACCCTGGGGGTGGGAGAGACCCAGTACTTC. This encodes CASSSTLGVGETQYF. Full variable domain (remainder filled in from reference TRBV7-9 and TRBJ2-5): DTGVSQNPRHKITKRGQNVTFRCDPISEHNRLYWYRQTLGQGPEFLTYFQNEAQLEKSRLLSDRFSAERPKGSFSTLEIQRTEQGDSAMYLCASSSTLGVGETQYFGPGTRLLVL.

The sample holds one count of this clone. V and J are TRBV7-9 and TRBJ2-3; no clear D. The CDR3 length is 14 residues. Germline V gives CDR1 SEHNR, CDR2 FQNEAQ (reference sequence). V lost 4 bases and J 2 bases, leaving 10 bases between the germline ends. CDR3 region: CASSSVRSTDTQYF. CDR3 coding DNA: TGTGCCAGCAGCTCCGTAAGATCCACAGATACGCAGTATTTT.

This chain connects TRBV30 to TRBJ2-1, with a weak D call TRBD1 (7 bases). The CDR3 has 17 amino acids. The germline CDR1 and CDR2 sequences are GTSNPN and SVGIG (reference sequence). Trimming left V 0 bases short and J 0 bases short, with 15 bases between. CDR3 sequence reads: CAWSVQGSGSSYNEQFF. In DNA form, the CDR3 reads TGTGCCTGGAGTGTACAGGGGAGCGGGTCCTCCTACAATGAGCAGTTCTTC.

The genes are TRBV11-2 and TRBJ2-7; 7 nucleotides match TRBD2. Germline lookup yields CDR1 SGHAT and CDR2 FQNNGV. V trimming: 4 bases; J trimming: 6 bases; junction bases outside the gene matches: 9. The CDR3 has 14 residues. The CDR3 sequence is CASSSVGGVGEQYF. CDR3 coding DNA: TGTGCCAGCAGCTCGGTTGGGGGGGTCGGCGAGCAGTACTTC.

In DNA, the CDR3 is TGTGCCAGTAGTATAGGCCCAACGTATAAAGGCTACAATGAGCAGTTCTTC. It is translated as CASSIGPTYKGYNEQFF. The chain carries TRBV19 and TRBJ2-1; D gene uncertain. The CDR3 loop spans 17 amino acids. Looked up from germline, CDR1 is LNHDA and CDR2 is SQIVND (reference sequence). Trimming shortened V by 1 base and J by 3 bases, and 16 bases separated the two germline ends.

CDR3 residues: CASSWGLAGEYEQYF. The CDR3 bases are TGTGCCAGCAGTTGGGGACTAGCGGGAGAGTACGAGCAGTACTTC. The V call is TRBV28, the J call TRBJ2-7; TRBD2 matches 14 bases. Germline V CDR1 and CDR2: MDHEN, SYDVKM. The length of the CDR3 is 15 residues. Trimming cost V 4 bases and J 4 bases; bases outside gene matches: 3. Variable domain in full (rest from reference TRBV28 and TRBJ2-7): DVKVTQSSRYLVKRTGEKVFLECVQDMDHENMFWYRQDPGLGLRLIYFSYDVKMKEKGDIPEGYSVSREKKERFSLILESASTNQTSMYLCASSWGLAGEYEQYFGPGTRLTVT.

The chain links TRBV9 to TRBJ2-3, with TRBD2 matching 11 bases. Germline V gene lookup returns CDR1 SGDLS and CDR2 YYNGEE. Trimming took 1 base from V and 2 from J; bases not matched to a gene: 9. This CDR3 comprises 18 residues. The CDR3: CASSVSPVAGGTTDTQYF. For the CDR3, the DNA is TGTGCCAGCAGCGTATCTCCCGTAGCGGGAGGGACCACAGATACGCAGTATTTT.

Many counts were recorded for this clone. V gene TRBV11-2 combines with J gene TRBJ2-7; 10 nucleotides match TRBD2. J lost 3 bases, V lost 2 bases, and 7 bases had no gene match. The CDR3 has 16 residues. From germline, CDR1 is SGHAT and CDR2 FQNNGV. CDR3 DNA: TGTGCCAGCAGCTTAAAAGGACTAGCGGCCTTCTACGAGCAGTACTTC. Protein sequence: CASSLKGLAAFYEQYF.

The rearrangement links TRBV29-1 to TRBJ1-1; no clear D. The CDR3 is 12 residues long. Germline V gives CDR1 SQVTM, CDR2 ANQGSEA. With 2 bases removed from V and 2 bases from J, the gap between germline ends came to 6 bases. The CDR3 here is CSVETLNTEAFF. The CDR3 DNA reads TGCAGCGTTGAAACCCTTAACACTGAAGCTTTCTTT.

The chain employs TRBV5-4 and TRBJ2-7, with TRBD1 identical over 8 bases. CDR1 is SGHNT, CDR2 YYREEE, per germline (reference sequence). The CDR3 is made up of 16 amino acids. V shed 3 bases, J shed 4 bases, and the junction held 12 bases outside the gene matches. The CDR3 is CASSWFGGQGSYEQYF. As DNA, the CDR3 is TGTGCCAGCAGCTGGTTTGGTGGACAGGGATCTTACGAGCAGTACTTC.

This sequence joins TRBV19 and TRBJ2-7, with TRBD2 identical over 8 bases. J was trimmed by 3 bases and V by 3 bases; bases with no gene match: 4. This CDR3 has 14 amino acids. Per germline, CDR1 LNHDA and CDR2 SQIVND (reference sequence). Written as DNA, the CDR3 is TGTGCCAGTAGTATGTCACTAGCGGACTACGAGCAGTACTTC. It codes for CASSMSLADYEQYF.

The rearrangement links TRBV29-1 to TRBJ2-2; 8 positions agree with TRBD1. The ends lost 1 base at V and 0 bases at J; junction bases unmatched: 7. CDR1 and CDR2 from the germline V gene are SQVTM and ANQGSEA. The CDR3 extends over 17 amino acids. As DNA, the CDR3 is TGCAGCGTTGAAGGACAGGGGAACGTAGCGAACACCGGGGAGCTGTTTTTT. It encodes CSVEGQGNVANTGELFF.